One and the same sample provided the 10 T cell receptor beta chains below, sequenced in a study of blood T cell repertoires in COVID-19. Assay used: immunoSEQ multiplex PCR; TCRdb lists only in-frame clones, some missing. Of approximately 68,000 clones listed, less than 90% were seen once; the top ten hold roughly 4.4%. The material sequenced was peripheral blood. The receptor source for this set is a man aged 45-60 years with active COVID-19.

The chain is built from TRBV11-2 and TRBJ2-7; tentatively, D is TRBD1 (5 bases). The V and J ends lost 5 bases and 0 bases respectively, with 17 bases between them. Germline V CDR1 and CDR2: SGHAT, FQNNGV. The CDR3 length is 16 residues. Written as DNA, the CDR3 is TGTGCCAGCAGCCTACAGGTCCTCGGCAGCTCCTACGAGCAGTACTTC. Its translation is CASSLQVLGSSYEQYF. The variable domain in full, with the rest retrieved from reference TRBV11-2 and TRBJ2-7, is EAGVAQSPRYKIIEKRQSVAFWCNPISGHATLYWYQQILGQGPKLLIQFQNNGVVDDSQLPKDRFSAERLKGVDSTLKIQPAKLEDSAVYLCASSLQVLGSSYEQYFGPGTRLTVT.

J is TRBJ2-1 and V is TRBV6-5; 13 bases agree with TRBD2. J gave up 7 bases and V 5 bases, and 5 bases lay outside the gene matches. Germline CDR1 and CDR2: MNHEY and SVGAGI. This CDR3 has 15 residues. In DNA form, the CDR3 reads TGTGCCAGCAGTAGACTAGCGGGGGGCGGGAATGAGCAGTTCTTC. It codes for CASSRLAGGGNEQFF.

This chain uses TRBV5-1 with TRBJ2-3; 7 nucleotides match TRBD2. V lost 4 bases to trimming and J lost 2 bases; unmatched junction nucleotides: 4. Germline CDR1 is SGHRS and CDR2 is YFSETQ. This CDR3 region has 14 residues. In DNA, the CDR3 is TGCGCCAGCAGCCTGGGACTATTCACAGATACGCAGTATTTT. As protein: CASSLGLFTDTQYF.

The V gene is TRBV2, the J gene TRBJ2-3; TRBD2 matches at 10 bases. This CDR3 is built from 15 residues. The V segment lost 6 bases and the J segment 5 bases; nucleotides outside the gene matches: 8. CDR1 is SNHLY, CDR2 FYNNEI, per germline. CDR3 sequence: CASSPSGRAGDTQYF. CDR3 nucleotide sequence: TGTGCCAGCAGCCCCAGCGGGAGGGCCGGAGATACGCAGTATTTT.

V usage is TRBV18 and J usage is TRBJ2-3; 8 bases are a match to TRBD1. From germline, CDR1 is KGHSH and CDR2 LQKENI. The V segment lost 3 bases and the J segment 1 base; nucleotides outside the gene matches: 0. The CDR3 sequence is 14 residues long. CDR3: CASSPTGGTDTQYF. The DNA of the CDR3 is TGTGCCAGCTCACCGACAGGGGGCACAGATACGCAGTATTTT.

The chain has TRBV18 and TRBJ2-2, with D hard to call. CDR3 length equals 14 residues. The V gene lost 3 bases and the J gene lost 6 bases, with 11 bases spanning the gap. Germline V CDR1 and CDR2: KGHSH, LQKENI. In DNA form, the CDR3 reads TGTGCCAGCTCACCCGATTTGGCGGCCGGGGAGCTGTTTTTT. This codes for CASSPDLAAGELFF.

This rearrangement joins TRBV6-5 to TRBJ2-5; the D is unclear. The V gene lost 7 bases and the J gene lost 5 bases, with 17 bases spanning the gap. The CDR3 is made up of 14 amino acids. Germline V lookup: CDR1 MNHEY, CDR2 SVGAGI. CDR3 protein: CASMIDPAVETQYF. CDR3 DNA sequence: TGTGCCAGCATGATCGATCCGGCGGTCGAGACCCAGTACTTC.

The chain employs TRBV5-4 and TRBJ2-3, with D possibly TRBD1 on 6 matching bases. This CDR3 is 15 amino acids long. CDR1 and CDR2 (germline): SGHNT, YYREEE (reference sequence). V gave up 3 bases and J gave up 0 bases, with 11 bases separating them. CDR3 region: CASSSGVWSTDTQYF. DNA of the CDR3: TGTGCCAGCAGCTCAGGGGTTTGGAGCACAGATACGCAGTATTTT.

In DNA form, the CDR3 reads TGTGCCAGCTCATTACGGGGGTACGCCACAGATACGCAGTATTTT. This sequence encodes CASSLRGYATDTQYF. V usage is TRBV18 and J usage is TRBJ2-3, with D perhaps matching TRBD2 (6 bases). Germline values: CDR1 KGHSH, CDR2 LQKENI. V lost 5 bases and J 2 bases, leaving 14 bases between the germline ends. CDR3 length equals 15 residues.

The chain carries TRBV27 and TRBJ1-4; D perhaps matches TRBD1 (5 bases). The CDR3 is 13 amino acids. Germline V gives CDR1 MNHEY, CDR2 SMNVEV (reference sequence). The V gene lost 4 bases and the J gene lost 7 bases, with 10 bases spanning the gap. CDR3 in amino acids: CASSSRGGEKLFF. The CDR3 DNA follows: TGTGCCAGCAGTTCAAGGGGAGGTGAAAAACTGTTTTTT.